This T cell receptor (beta chain) stems from a study of blood T cells in healthy people across ages. The study, taken as a whole, reports: Estimates drawn from one million T cells were deemed to understate diversity.

From germline, CDR1 is DFQATT and CDR2 SNEGSKA (reference sequence). The CDR3 has 12 amino acids. V was clipped by 4 bases and J by 1 base, with 7 bases between them. PCR was performed a second time for about 6 to 12 cycles using a sample-barcoded 5' primer and a J-beta primer mix. One entry per CDR3 protein, called by TCRdb with MiXCR from the 5' RACE reads. The data contain about 1.4 million distinct CDR3 sequences, roughly 59% of them singletons. Notes on this clonotype: The antigen is undetermined.

Sequenced: blood. The receptor was isolated from a man aged 18 to 30 in good health. The rearrangement links TRBV20-1 to TRBJ2-5; no firm D call. CDR3 protein: CSATATQETQYF. The DNA of the CDR3 is TGCAGTGCTACAGCGACCCAAGAGACCCAGTACTTC.